The present TCR beta chain was sequenced within a study of CD8 T cell repertoires and HIV-1 epitope variants. Study-level information: Twenty-five autologous and known Gag and Nef epitope variant peptides each stimulated T cells separately. The baseline condition was 1M T cells left uncultured. A 10-day culture received IL-2, IL-7 and IL-15 on days 3 and 7. Controls were a CMV, EBV and flu pool, Ebola AY9, and no peptide.

The germline gives CDR1 LNHNV, CDR2 YYDKDF (reference sequence). This CDR3 region has 15 residues. The J segment lost 1 base and the V segment lost 5 bases, leaving 4 bases of the junction unmatched. In this sample, this clone turned up once. Its antigen is not identified. Produced via immunoSEQ multiplex PCR; TCRdb's table is partial and in-frame only. The data show a few thousand clones, roughly three fifths seen once. This chain connects TRBV15 to TRBJ1-5, with 8 bases matching TRBD1. Sequencing was performed on cultured CD8+ T cells derived from PBMCs. The clonotype originates from a male donor with HIV. The DNA of the CDR3 is TGTGCCACCAGCCAAGGACAGGGCAGCAATCAGCCCCAGCATTTT. It specifies CATSQGQGSNQPQHF.